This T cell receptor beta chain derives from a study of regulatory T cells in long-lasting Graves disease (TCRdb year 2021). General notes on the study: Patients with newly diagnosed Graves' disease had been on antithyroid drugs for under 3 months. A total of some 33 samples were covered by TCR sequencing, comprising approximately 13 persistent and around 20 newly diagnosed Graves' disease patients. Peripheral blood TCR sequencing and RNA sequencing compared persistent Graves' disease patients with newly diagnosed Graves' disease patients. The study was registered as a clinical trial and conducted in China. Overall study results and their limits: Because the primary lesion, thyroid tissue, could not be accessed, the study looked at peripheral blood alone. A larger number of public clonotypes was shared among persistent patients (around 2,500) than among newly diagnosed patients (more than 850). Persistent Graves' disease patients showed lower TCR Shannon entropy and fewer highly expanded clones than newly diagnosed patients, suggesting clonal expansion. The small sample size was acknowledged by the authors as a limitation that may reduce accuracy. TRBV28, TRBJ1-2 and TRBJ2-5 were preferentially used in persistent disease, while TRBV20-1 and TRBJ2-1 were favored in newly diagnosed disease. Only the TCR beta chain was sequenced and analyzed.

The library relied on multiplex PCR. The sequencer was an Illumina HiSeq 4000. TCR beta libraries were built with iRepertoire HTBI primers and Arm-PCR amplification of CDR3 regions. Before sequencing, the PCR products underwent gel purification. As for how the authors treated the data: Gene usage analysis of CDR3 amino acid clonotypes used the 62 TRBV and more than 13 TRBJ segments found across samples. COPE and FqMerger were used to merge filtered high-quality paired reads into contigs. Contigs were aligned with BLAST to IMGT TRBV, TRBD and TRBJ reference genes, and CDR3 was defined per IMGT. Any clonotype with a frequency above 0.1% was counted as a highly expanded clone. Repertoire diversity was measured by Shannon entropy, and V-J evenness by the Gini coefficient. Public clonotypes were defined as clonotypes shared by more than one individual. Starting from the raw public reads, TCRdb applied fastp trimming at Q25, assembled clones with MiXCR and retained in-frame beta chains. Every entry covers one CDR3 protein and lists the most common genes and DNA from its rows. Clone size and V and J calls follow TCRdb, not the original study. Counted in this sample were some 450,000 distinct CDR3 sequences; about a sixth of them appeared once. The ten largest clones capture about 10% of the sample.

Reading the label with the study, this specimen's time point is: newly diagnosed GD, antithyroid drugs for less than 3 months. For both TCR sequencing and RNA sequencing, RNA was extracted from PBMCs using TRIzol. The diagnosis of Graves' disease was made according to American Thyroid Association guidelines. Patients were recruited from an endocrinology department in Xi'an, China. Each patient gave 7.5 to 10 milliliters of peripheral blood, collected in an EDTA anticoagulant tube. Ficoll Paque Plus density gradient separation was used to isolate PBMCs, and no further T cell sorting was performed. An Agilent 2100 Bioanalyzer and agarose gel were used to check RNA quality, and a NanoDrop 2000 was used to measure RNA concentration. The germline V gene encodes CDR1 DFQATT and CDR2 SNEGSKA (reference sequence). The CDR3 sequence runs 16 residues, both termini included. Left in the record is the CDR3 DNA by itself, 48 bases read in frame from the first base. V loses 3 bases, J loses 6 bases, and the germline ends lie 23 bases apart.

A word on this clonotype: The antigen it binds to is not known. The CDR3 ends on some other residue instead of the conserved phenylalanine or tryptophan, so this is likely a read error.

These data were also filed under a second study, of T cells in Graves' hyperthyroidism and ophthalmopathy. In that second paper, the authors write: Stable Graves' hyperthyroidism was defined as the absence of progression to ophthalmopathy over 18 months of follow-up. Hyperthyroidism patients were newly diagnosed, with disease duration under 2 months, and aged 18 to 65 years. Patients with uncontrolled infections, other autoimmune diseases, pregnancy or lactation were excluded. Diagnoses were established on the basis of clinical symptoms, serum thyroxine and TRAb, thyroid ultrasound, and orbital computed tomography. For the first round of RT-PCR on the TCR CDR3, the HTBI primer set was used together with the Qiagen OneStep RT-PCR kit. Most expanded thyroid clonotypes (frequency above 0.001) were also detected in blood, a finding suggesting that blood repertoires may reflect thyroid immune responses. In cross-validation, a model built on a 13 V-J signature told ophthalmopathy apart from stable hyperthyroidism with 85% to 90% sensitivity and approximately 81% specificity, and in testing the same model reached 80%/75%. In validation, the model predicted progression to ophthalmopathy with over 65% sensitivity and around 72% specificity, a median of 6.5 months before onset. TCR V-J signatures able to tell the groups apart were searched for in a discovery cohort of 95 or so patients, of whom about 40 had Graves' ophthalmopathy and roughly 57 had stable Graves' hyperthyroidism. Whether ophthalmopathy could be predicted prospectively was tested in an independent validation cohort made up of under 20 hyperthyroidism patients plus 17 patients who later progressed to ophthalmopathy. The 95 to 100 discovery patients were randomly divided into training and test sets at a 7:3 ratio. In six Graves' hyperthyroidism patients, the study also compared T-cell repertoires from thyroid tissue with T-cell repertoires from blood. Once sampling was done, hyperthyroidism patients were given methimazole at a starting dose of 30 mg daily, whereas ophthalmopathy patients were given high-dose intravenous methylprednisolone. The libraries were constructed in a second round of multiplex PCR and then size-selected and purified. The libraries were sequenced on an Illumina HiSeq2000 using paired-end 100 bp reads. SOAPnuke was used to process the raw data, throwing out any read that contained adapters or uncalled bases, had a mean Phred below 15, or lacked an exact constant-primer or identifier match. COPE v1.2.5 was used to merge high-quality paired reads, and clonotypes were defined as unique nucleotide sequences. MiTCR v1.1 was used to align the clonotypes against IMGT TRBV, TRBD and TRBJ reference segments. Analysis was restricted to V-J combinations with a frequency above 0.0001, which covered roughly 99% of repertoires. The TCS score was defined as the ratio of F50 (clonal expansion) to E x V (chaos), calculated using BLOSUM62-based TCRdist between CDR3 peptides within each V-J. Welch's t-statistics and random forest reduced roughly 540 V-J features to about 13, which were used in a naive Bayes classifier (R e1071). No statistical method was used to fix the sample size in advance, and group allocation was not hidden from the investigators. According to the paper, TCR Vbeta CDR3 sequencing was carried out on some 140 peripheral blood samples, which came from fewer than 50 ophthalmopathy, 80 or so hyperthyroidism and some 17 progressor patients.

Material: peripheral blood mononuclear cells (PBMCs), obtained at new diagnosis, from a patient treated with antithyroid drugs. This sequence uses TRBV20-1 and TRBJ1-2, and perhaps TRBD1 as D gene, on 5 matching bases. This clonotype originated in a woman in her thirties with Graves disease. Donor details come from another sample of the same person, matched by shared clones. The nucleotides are TGCAGTGCTAGGACCTTAAATCCGACAGTGGGAGATGGCTACACCTCC. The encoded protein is CSARTLNPTVGDGYTS.